This T cell receptor (beta chain) was retrieved from a study of cytomegalovirus exposure and HLA in healthy donors. Study-wide results and caveats: Earlier results showed most TCR beta V segments being productive about 87% or about 30% of the time.

The PCR used 60 Vbeta and 13 Jbeta primers. The table came from immunoSEQ multiplex PCR; TCRdb's copy has only in-frame clones and leaves some out. Of approximately 200,000 clones listed, 60% to 80% are singletons. Between the trimmed V and J ends, which lost 3 bases and 0 bases, there was a span of 9 bases. This CDR3 has 15 residues. Germline V CDR1 and CDR2: GTSNPN, SVGIG (reference sequence). Donors likely had unrecorded immune exposures despite being nominally healthy when sampled. This clone was seen only once. Its antigen is still unknown. This clonotype was sampled from a man between 18 and 35 years old in good health and CMV-seronegative. Material for sequencing was PBMCs. The chain has TRBV30 and TRBJ1-6; D call uncertain. The CDR3 here is CAWREPSSYNSPLHF. The CDR3 DNA reads TGTGCCTGGAGAGAACCGAGCTCCTATAATTCACCCCTCCACTTT.